The 13 T cell receptor beta chains below all came from one sample that was sequenced in a study of T cell responses to AZD1222 COVID-19 vaccine. Profiling relied on immunoSEQ multiplex PCR, and the TCRdb table lists in-frame clones only, not all of them. Altogether 120,000 or so clones are present, around 88% being singletons, with the ten largest covering under 6.5%. The specimen comprised peripheral blood, sampled on day 0 of AZD1222 vaccination. The receptors were gathered from an adult in good health.

This chain connects TRBV25-1 to TRBJ1-4, with D possibly matching TRBD1 (6 bases). The CDR3 consists of 15 residues. The germline gives CDR1 MGHDK, CDR2 SYGVNS. V was cut by 3 bases and J by 4 bases, with 12 bases left in between. The CDR3 DNA reads TGTGCCAGCAGTGAGAGCGGGGGCCTTAATGAAAAACTGTTTTTT. Its translation: CASSESGGLNEKLFF.

The rearrangement uses TRBV18 and TRBJ2-1; D gene ambiguous. This CDR3 region has 16 residues. Germline values: CDR1 KGHSH, CDR2 LQKENI. The germline V and J ends were trimmed by 3 bases and 0 bases, with 12 bases remaining between them. The CDR3 nucleotides read TGTGCCAGCTCACCGCCTGAAAGAGGCTCCTACAATGAGCAGTTCTTC. Residues: CASSPPERGSYNEQFF. Together with reference TRBV18 and TRBJ2-1, the CDR3 gives the full variable domain: NAGVMQNPRHLVRRRGQEARLRCSPMKGHSHVYWYRQLPEEGLKFMVYLQKENIIDESGMPKERFSAEFPKEGPSILRIQQVVRGDSAAYFCASSPPERGSYNEQFFGPGTRLTVL.

The V and J genes are TRBV5-5 and TRBJ2-7, with D perhaps matching TRBD1 or TRBD2 (5 bases each). V dropped 4 bases and J dropped 2 bases, with 13 bases sitting between them. Germline-derived CDR1 and CDR2 are SGHKS and YYEKEE (reference sequence). The CDR3 spans 14 residues. This CDR3 reads CASSHPGLTYEQYF. The DNA for the CDR3 is TGTGCCAGCAGCCATCCGGGGCTAACCTACGAGCAGTACTTC.

The gene calls are TRBV24-1 and TRBJ2-2, with a weak D call TRBD2 (6 bases). With 9 bases removed from V and 0 bases from J, the gap between germline ends came to 7 bases. Per the germline V gene, CDR1 is KGHDR and CDR2 is SFDVKD. The CDR3 is made up of 13 amino acids. CDR3 bases: TGTGCCACCGGGGGGTCGAACACCGGGGAGCTGTTTTTT. Translating it yields CATGGSNTGELFF.

The chain carries TRBV6-6 and TRBJ1-5; TRBD1 agrees at 7 bases. The length of the CDR3 is 15 residues. Germline lookup yields CDR1 MNHNY and CDR2 SVGAGI (reference sequence). Losses at the gene ends were 2 bases for V and 3 bases for J; bases not matched to a gene: 4. This CDR3 reads CASSYLGQTNQPQHF. CDR3 nucleotide sequence: TGTGCCAGCAGTTACCTGGGACAGACCAATCAGCCCCAGCATTTT.

This chain links TRBV6-5 with TRBJ1-5; D may be TRBD1 (5 bases). The CDR3 has 13 amino acids. Germline CDR1 MNHEY, CDR2 SVGAGI. V was pared by 6 bases and J by 3 bases, with 9 bases between. This chain's CDR3 is CASRGDDNQPQHF. In DNA, the CDR3 is TGTGCCAGCAGAGGGGATGACAATCAGCCCCAGCATTTT.

The genes are TRBV18 and TRBJ2-7; no clear D. The V and J ends lost 3 bases and 2 bases respectively, with 17 bases between them. The CDR3 spans 16 residues. The V gene's germline CDR1 is KGHSH and CDR2 LQKENI. CDR3 DNA sequence: TGTGCCAGCTCACCTGGACCCGGTGATGGCGCCTACGAGCAGTACTTC. This gives the protein CASSPGPGDGAYEQYF.

V is TRBV4-2 and J is TRBJ2-6; D call uncertain. The CDR3 length is 14 residues. The V end lost 5 bases, the J end lost 0 bases, and 5 bases lay between the germline ends. CDR1 and CDR2 (germline): LGHNA, YNFKEQ. CDR3 DNA sequence: TGTGCCAGCAGCTCGAGCTCTGGGGCCAACGTCCTGACTTTC. Its protein is CASSSSSGANVLTF.

The rearrangement joins TRBV11-3 to TRBJ2-1; 12 positions agree with TRBD1. Germline loops: CDR1 SGHNT, CDR2 YENEEA. V lost 1 base to trimming and J lost 8 bases; unmatched junction nucleotides: 3. The CDR3 sequence is 15 residues long. CDR3 amino acids: CASSLGDRGLDEQFF. The CDR3 nucleotides read TGTGCCAGCAGCTTAGGGGACAGGGGGCTGGATGAGCAGTTCTTC. Full variable domain (missing parts from reference TRBV11-3 and TRBJ2-1): EAGVVQSPRYKIIEKKQPVAFWCNPISGHNTLYWYLQNLGQGPELLIRYENEEAVDDSQLPKDRFSAERLKGVDSTLKIQPAELGDSAVYLCASSLGDRGLDEQFFGPGTRLTVL.

The chain carries TRBV2 and TRBJ2-7, with TRBD1 matching 7 bases. Germline assignment: CDR1 SNHLY and CDR2 FYNNEI. With V trimmed by 6 bases and J by 3 bases, 5 bases remained unmatched. There are 13 residues in the CDR3. The CDR3 bases are TGTGCCAGCAGCGGGGACAGCCTCTACGAGCAGTACTTC. Amino acids: CASSGDSLYEQYF.

The V call is TRBV5-6, the J call TRBJ1-5; D perhaps matches TRBD1 (5 bases). V was clipped by 3 bases and J by 6 bases, with 10 bases between them. The CDR3 totals 13 residues. The germline gives CDR1 SGHDT, CDR2 YYEEEE. The CDR3 loop is CASSWGGSQPQHF. CDR3 sequence (DNA): TGTGCCAGCAGCTGGGGGGGGAGTCAGCCCCAGCATTTT.

CDR3 bases: TGTGCCAGCAGCTTGGGCTCAACCTTCCAAGAGACCCAGTACTTC. The encoded protein is CASSLGSTFQETQYF. The chain links TRBV7-2 to TRBJ2-5; D is undetermined. CDR1 and CDR2 from the germline V gene are SGHTA and FQGNSA. This CDR3 spans 15 amino acids. Trimming left V 3 bases short and J 1 base short, with 12 bases between.

The chain is built from TRBV6-5 and TRBJ2-7; 10 nucleotides align to TRBD1. Unmatched junction bases numbered 7, after V lost 2 bases and J lost 6 bases. The CDR3 length is 15 residues. Germline CDR1 is MNHEY and CDR2 is SVGAGI. CDR3 in amino acids: CASSYDDRGLGEQYF. CDR3 bases: TGTGCCAGCAGTTACGACGACAGGGGGCTGGGCGAGCAGTACTTC.